Each of the 15 T cell receptor beta chains below was sequenced from the same sample in a study of T cells in localized non-small cell lung cancer. Assay: immunoSEQ multiplex PCR; the TCRdb copy retains only in-frame clones and omits some. In the table there are more than 25,000 clones, about nine tenths of which are singletons. The sequencing here drew on peripheral blood, taken before any cancer treatment. These receptors came from a woman aged 40-69 years with stage I lung adenocarcinoma.

As concerns this clone: At one boundary the junction diverges from the germline segment, which might be a read error. The J gene is TRBJ2-2, the V gene TRBV7-9, with a tentative D call TRBD1 (5 bases). This CDR3 spans 15 amino acids. CDR1 SEHNR and CDR2 FQNEAQ come from the germline V gene (reference sequence). The CDR3 loop reads CASSLVQVNTEELFF. In nucleotides, the CDR3 is TGTGCCAGCAGCTTAGTACAGGTCAACACCGAGGAGCTGTTTTTT.

Within the sample, this clone is large. This chain uses TRBV7-9 with TRBJ1-2; D is undetermined. Germline lookup yields CDR1 SEHNR and CDR2 FQNEAQ (reference sequence). The V end lost 5 bases, the J end lost 6 bases, and 13 bases lay between the germline ends. This CDR3 spans 13 amino acids. This chain's CDR3 is CASSQIPKDGYTF. CDR3 in DNA: TGTGCCAGCAGCCAGATACCAAAGGATGGCTACACCTTC.

This chain uses TRBV7-2 with TRBJ1-2; TRBD1 agrees at 7 bases. Germline V lookup: CDR1 SGHTA, CDR2 FQGNSA. Trimming cost V 5 bases and J 4 bases; bases outside gene matches: 10. CDR3 size: 15 residues. CDR3 residues: CASSKQDRSGYGYTF. DNA for the CDR3: TGTGCCAGCAGCAAACAGGACAGGTCGGGCTATGGCTACACCTTC.

The CDR3 sequence is CASSLPGQGNEQYF. The CDR3 region has the DNA TGTGCCAGCAGCTTACCCGGACAGGGCAACGAGCAGTACTTC. V is TRBV7-3 and J is TRBJ2-7; 8 bases line up with TRBD1. There are 14 residues in the CDR3. The germline V gene encodes CDR1 SGHTA and CDR2 FQGTGA. Trimming took 2 bases from V and 5 from J; bases not matched to a gene: 5.

The genes are TRBV2 and TRBJ2-7; the D gene is possibly TRBD1 (6 bases). Looked up from germline, CDR1 is SNHLY and CDR2 is FYNNEI. V was shortened by 6 bases and J by 2 bases, with 14 bases between the two germline ends. This CDR3 has 14 residues. CDR3 nucleotide sequence: TGTGCCAGCAGGCCCCAGACAGGCCCCTACGAGCAGTACTTC. Translated: CASRPQTGPYEQYF.

V usage is TRBV7-6 and J usage is TRBJ1-6; possible D gene TRBD1, 5 bases. CDR1 is SGHVS and CDR2 is FNYEAQ in the germline V gene. The ends were cut back, 2 bases at V and 6 bases at J, with 14 bases in the middle. This CDR3 is built from 16 residues. Written as DNA, the CDR3 is TGTGCCAGCAGCTTATCAGTGGGGGGAGGTAATTCACCCCTCCACTTT. Its protein product is CASSLSVGGGNSPLHF.

The chain uses TRBV10-3 and TRBJ1-2; no clear D gene. The CDR3 has 14 amino acids. Between the trimmed V and J ends, which lost 7 bases and 2 bases, there was a span of 14 bases. Germline loops: CDR1 ENHRY, CDR2 SYGVKD. DNA of the CDR3: TGTGCCATCACCTCCCCTTACTCGAACTATGGCTACACCTTC. Translating it yields CAITSPYSNYGYTF.

This clone was recorded a few times. CDR3 residues: CASSIPAAKNIQYF. The CDR3 bases are TGTGCCAGTAGTATCCCCGCAGCCAAAAACATTCAGTACTTC. The chain has TRBV19 and TRBJ2-4; D uncertain. The germline CDR1 and CDR2 sequences are LNHDA and SQIVND (reference sequence). V lost 3 bases, J lost 0 bases, and 6 bases lay in between. This CDR3 comprises 14 residues.

The chain has TRBV6-4 and TRBJ2-2, with 10 bases that match TRBD2. The CDR3 contains 16 residues. Germline trimming cut 0 bases from V and 6 bases from J; bases unmatched to any gene: 4. Germline assignment: CDR1 MRHNA and CDR2 SNTAGT. The CDR3 loop is CASSDSPSGSAGELFF. The DNA of the CDR3 is TGTGCCAGCAGTGACTCCCCTAGCGGGAGCGCCGGGGAGCTGTTTTTT.

This clone showed up just once. The gene calls are TRBV7-3 and TRBJ1-2, with D unresolved. The CDR3 has 15 residues. V gave up 5 bases and J gave up 7 bases, with 20 bases separating them. Germline V CDR1 and CDR2: SGHTA, FQGTGA. DNA of the CDR3: TGTGCCAGCAGCGACACGACGGCCGGAGGAGGTGGCTACACCTTC. Translation gives CASSDTTAGGGGYTF.

The chain has TRBV2 and TRBJ1-2; 10 bases line up with TRBD1. Germline CDR1 reads SNHLY; CDR2 reads FYNNEI. The ends lost 1 base at V and 1 base at J; junction bases unmatched: 9. The CDR3 sequence is 18 residues long. The CDR3 nucleotides read TGTGCCAGCAGTGAAGAAGAGACAGGGGGCCCCGATAACTATGGCTACACCTTC. Protein: CASSEEETGGPDNYGYTF.

This CDR3 reads CACRRGGPYEQYF. The DNA of the CDR3 is TGTGCCTGCCGTCGCGGGGGACCCTACGAGCAGTACTTC. The chain carries TRBV30 and TRBJ2-7; TRBD2 matches at 7 bases. V lost 6 bases and J lost 2; bases outside the gene matches: 7. This CDR3 spans 13 amino acids. Germline V CDR1 and CDR2: GTSNPN, SVGIG (reference sequence).

V and J are TRBV2 and TRBJ1-2; D ambiguous. V was clipped by 6 bases and J by 2 bases, with 16 bases between them. The CDR3 runs 15 residues. Per the germline V gene, CDR1 is SNHLY and CDR2 is FYNNEI. In DNA form, the CDR3 reads TGTGCCAGCAGCCAATCGACCGTCTTGAACTATGGCTACACCTTC. Amino acids: CASSQSTVLNYGYTF.

The chain couples TRBV2 to TRBJ1-4, with TRBD1 as a possible D gene (6 bases). Trimming removed 6 bases from V and 8 bases from J, with 19 bases in between. The CDR3 contains 15 residues. The germline V gene has CDR1 SNHLY and CDR2 FYNNEI. CDR3 sequence: CASRWLGGSPEKLFF. DNA for the CDR3: TGTGCCAGCAGGTGGTTGGGGGGCAGTCCAGAAAAACTGTTTTTT.

The V and J genes are TRBV6-5 and TRBJ1-4, with 7 bases that match TRBD1. The V gene end was trimmed by 6 bases and the J gene end by 7 bases; junction bases not matched to a gene: 8. Germline lookup yields CDR1 MNHEY and CDR2 SVGAGI. The CDR3 has 14 amino acids. DNA for the CDR3: TGTGCCAGCAGGAGACAGGGATGGGGTGAAAAACTGTTTTTT. Encoded protein: CASRRQGWGEKLFF.